These T cell receptor beta chains were read from a single sample in a study of shared clonotypes between healthy human individuals. TCRdb's copy holds only in-frame clones and misses some; the assay was immunoSEQ multiplex PCR. The profile covers about 460,000 clones, with around 77% appearing a single time and approximately 12% taken by the ten largest. Sequenced: PBMCs. The receptors originated from a woman aged 40 to 55 in good health. Some clones in this sample may be carry-over from other donors' samples. CDR3s include the opening cysteine and the closing phenylalanine or tryptophan. The D gene is left open where the match is weak. Size tells how often a clone was seen (once, few, many) or the class of an expanded clone, and some rows leave it out.

d_call	clone_size	v_call	j_call	cdr3_aa	cdr3_nt
.	.	TRBV30	TRBJ1-2	CAWTVGNYGYTF	TGTGCCTGGACGGTGGGGAACTATGGCTACACCTTC
TRBD1	.	TRBV4-2	TRBJ1-1	CASSGLGTDEAFF	TGTGCCAGCAGCGGATTAGGGACAGATGAAGCTTTCTTT
.	many	TRBV19	TRBJ2-7	CASSNDPGRGSYEQYF	TGTGCCAGTAGTAACGACCCGGGACGAGGCTCCTACGAGCAGTACTTC
TRBD2	.	TRBV15	TRBJ2-7	CATSRELTSGYEQYF	TGTGCCACCAGCAGAGAACTGACTAGCGGCTACGAGCAGTACTTC
.	few	TRBV4-2	TRBJ2-1	CASSQEEGYNEQFF	TGTGCCAGCAGCCAAGAGGAGGGCTACAATGAGCAGTTCTTC
TRBD1	.	TRBV4-3	TRBJ1-2	CASSHKTGGGGYTF	TGCGCCAGCAGCCACAAAACAGGGGGAGGAGGCTACACCTTC
TRBD2	.	TRBV6-1	TRBJ2-3	CASSDYLEILAGDTDTQYF	TGTGCCAGCAGTGATTACTTAGAAATACTAGCGGGAGACACAGATACGCAGTATTTT
.	once	TRBV30	TRBJ2-7	CAWSVSSYEQYF	TGTGCCTGGAGTGTAAGTTCCTACGAGCAGTACTTC
.	.	TRBV9	TRBJ1-2	CASSVEMRDYREYNYGYTF	TGTGCCAGCAGCGTAGAAATGAGGGATTACAGGGAATATAACTATGGCTACACCTTC
.	many	TRBV7-6	TRBJ2-3	CASSLEGPTADTQYF	TGTGCCAGCAGCTTAGAGGGGCCGACGGCAGATACGCAGTATTTT
.	.	TRBV4-3	TRBJ2-2	CASSQGSGTNTGELFF	TGCGCCAGCAGCCAGGGGTCCGGGACCAACACCGGGGAGCTGTTTTTT
TRBD1	.	TRBV28	TRBJ1-2	CASRAPGQGNYGYTF	TGTGCCAGCAGGGCACCTGGACAGGGGAACTATGGCTACACCTTC
TRBD1	once	TRBV30	TRBJ1-1	CAWSPGQVGTAFF	TGTGCCTGGAGCCCGGGACAGGTGGGGACAGCTTTCTTT
.	once	TRBV25-1	TRBJ2-1	CASSVTAVYNEQFF	TGTGCCAGCAGTGTAACAGCGGTATACAATGAGCAGTTCTTC
TRBD2	few	TRBV5-1	TRBJ2-2	CASSLWTSGRATRAGELFF	TGCGCCAGCAGCCTTTGGACTAGCGGGAGGGCCACTCGTGCCGGGGAGCTGTTTTTT
TRBD2	.	TRBV18	TRBJ2-7	CASSPPAGGPYEQYF	TGTGCCAGCTCACCACCAGCGGGAGGGCCCTACGAGCAGTACTTC
TRBD1	.	TRBV4-2	TRBJ2-7	CASSRGGTGGRYEQYF	TGTGCCAGCAGCCGAGGCGGGACAGGGGGCCGATACGAGCAGTACTTC
.	.	TRBV5-1	TRBJ1-4	CASSLAGTKNEKLFF	TGCGCCAGCAGCTTGGCCGGGACAAAAAATGAAAAACTGTTTTTT
TRBD1	many	TRBV19	TRBJ1-2	CASSMETGRYSGYTF	TGTGCCAGTAGTATGGAGACAGGGCGATACTCTGGCTACACCTTC
.	once	TRBV29-1	TRBJ2-5	CSVGRDRRETQYF	TGCAGCGTTGGGAGGGATAGGCGAGAGACCCAGTACTTC
TRBD1	once	TRBV29-1	TRBJ2-7	CSAPRGTAMDEQYF	TGCAGCGCCCCGAGGGGGACAGCCATGGACGAGCAGTACTTC
TRBD1	few	TRBV15	TRBJ1-1	CATSRARQGRGAFF	TGTGCCACCAGCAGAGCTCGACAGGGCCGTGGAGCTTTCTTT
TRBD2	.	TRBV7-3	TRBJ2-1	CASSISGSSNEQFF	TGTGCCAGCAGCATTAGCGGGAGTAGCAATGAGCAGTTCTTC
.	.	TRBV5-4	TRBJ2-6	CASSLGGDSSGANVLTF	TGTGCCAGCAGCTTGGGGGGGGACAGCTCTGGGGCCAACGTCCTGACTTTC
.	.	TRBV7-8	TRBJ2-3	CASSPLGAKDTQYF	TGTGCCAGCAGCCCCCTCGGGGCTAAAGATACGCAGTATTTT
.	few	TRBV6-5	TRBJ2-2	CASSYGRNTGELFF	TGTGCCAGCAGTTACGGCAGGAACACCGGGGAGCTGTTTTTT
.	.	TRBV19	TRBJ2-3	CATDVGHTQYF	TGTGCCACGGATGTCGGCCATACGCAGTATTTT
.	.	TRBV4-2	TRBJ2-4	CASSQNWGERPYF	TGTGCCAGCAGCCAAAATTGGGGGGAACGTCCGTACTTC
TRBD2	.	TRBV6-1	TRBJ2-7	CATPPQRENSYEQYF	TGTGCCACTCCACCCCAGCGGGAGAACTCCTACGAGCAGTACTTC
.	.	TRBV5-4	TRBJ1-1	CASSSNVNGRTEAFF	TGTGCCAGCAGCTCAAACGTCAACGGGAGGACTGAAGCTTTCTTT
.	few	TRBV29-1	TRBJ2-3	CTYRAPSTDTQYF	TGCACTTACAGGGCGCCGTCCACAGATACGCAGTATTTT
TRBD1	.	TRBV6-6	TRBJ2-7	CASATGGLTYEQYF	TGTGCCAGCGCTACAGGGGGGCTCACCTACGAGCAGTACTTC
.	.	TRBV19	TRBJ2-6	CASSIVTGFVSGANVLTF	TGTGCCAGTAGTATTGTAACAGGGTTCGTCTCTGGGGCCAACGTCCTGACTTTC
.	.	TRBV29-1	TRBJ1-4	CSVEDSYEVFF	TGCAGCGTTGAAGATTCGTACGAGGTTTTTTTT
TRBD2	.	TRBV9	TRBJ2-2	CASSTRLAGDTGELFF	TGTGCCAGCAGCACCCGACTAGCGGGAGATACCGGGGAGCTGTTTTTT
TRBD1	once	TRBV25-1	TRBJ1-5	CASSGQGREQPQHF	TGTGCCAGCAGTGGACAGGGACGGGAACAGCCCCAGCATTTT
.	.	TRBV30	TRBJ2-5	CAWSRGQWKETQYF	TGTGCCTGGAGCCGGGGACAATGGAAAGAGACCCAGTACTTC
.	.	TRBV29-1	TRBJ1-4	CSVDPGNGGEKLFF	TGCAGCGTGGACCCGGGAAATGGGGGTGAAAAACTGTTTTTT
.	.	TRBV28	TRBJ1-1	CASSLWVPPTEAFF	TGTGCCAGCAGTTTGTGGGTTCCCCCCACTGAAGCTTTCTTT
TRBD2	.	TRBV19	TRBJ2-1	CASSIDRISGSSYNEQFF	TGTGCCAGTAGTATAGATCGAATCAGCGGGAGCTCCTACAATGAGCAGTTCTTC
.	.	TRBV5-1	TRBJ1-1	CASSAGQPNTEAFF	TGCGCCAGCAGCGCAGGACAGCCGAACACTGAAGCTTTCTTT
.	few	TRBV28	TRBJ2-5	CASSRPGDFQETQYF	TGTGCCAGCAGTAGACCAGGAGACTTCCAAGAGACCCAGTACTTC
.	few	TRBV10-2	TRBJ2-5	CASSEPSQTQYF	TGCGCCAGCAGTGAGCCAAGTCAGACCCAGTACTTC
.	.	TRBV28	TRBJ2-7	CASSLPSSGTSYEQYF	TGTGCCAGCAGTTTACCCTCTTCCGGGACTTCCTACGAGCAGTACTTC
TRBD2	.	TRBV9	TRBJ2-1	CASSVSQASGGEQFF	TGTGCCAGCAGCGTCAGCCAGGCTAGCGGGGGTGAGCAGTTCTTC
TRBD1	.	TRBV28	TRBJ2-5	CASSRQGVAETQYF	TGTGCCAGCAGCCGACAGGGGGTCGCGGAGACCCAGTACTTC
.	many	TRBV29-1	TRBJ2-6	CSVEWLNSGANVLTF	TGCAGCGTTGAGTGGCTCAACTCTGGGGCCAACGTCCTGACTTTC
TRBD1	many	TRBV23-1	TRBJ2-7	CASRVRPGQESYEQYF	TGCGCCAGCAGAGTCAGACCGGGACAGGAATCCTACGAGCAGTACTTC
.	once	TRBV4-3	TRBJ2-7	CASSLHALRDHEQYF	TGCGCCAGCAGCCTCCACGCACTTCGCGACCACGAGCAGTACTTC